The 10 T cell receptor beta chains given below trace back to one sample, sequenced in a study of shared clonotypes between healthy human individuals. It was CD45RO-negative cells, positively selected for CCR7, that made up naive CD8 cells, with terminally differentiated effector memory CD45RA+ cells excluded. Assay: immunoSEQ multiplex PCR; the TCRdb copy retains only in-frame clones and omits some. In the table there are approximately 720,000 clones, 92% of which are singletons. The sequenced sample was naive CD8+ T cells sorted from blood. The receptors were gathered from a man younger than 45 in good health.

The rearrangement joins TRBV29-1 to TRBJ2-7, with D perhaps assigned TRBD1 or TRBD2 (5 bases each). CDR1 and CDR2 from the germline V gene are SQVTM and ANQGSEA. The CDR3 runs 13 residues. The V and J ends lost 4 bases and 3 bases respectively, with 13 bases between them. The CDR3 sequence: CSVGAGTVYEQYF. The CDR3 DNA reads TGCAGCGTTGGGGCCGGGACGGTCTACGAGCAGTACTTC.

This chain joins TRBV28 and TRBJ2-7; D could derive from TRBD1 or TRBD2 (5 bases each). There are 14 residues in the CDR3. From germline, CDR1 is MDHEN and CDR2 SYDVKM. The V and J ends lost 3 bases and 2 bases respectively, with 11 bases between them. CDR3 protein: CASSFEGTTYEQYF. CDR3 DNA: TGTGCCAGCAGTTTCGAGGGGACGACCTACGAGCAGTACTTC.

Notes on this clone: Other DNA sequences within the sample encode an identical CDR3. The chain links TRBV7-6 to TRBJ1-5; D not certain. The CDR3 has 13 residues. Germline V gene sequence: CDR1 SGHVS, CDR2 FNYEAQ. V was trimmed by 5 bases and J by 5 bases, leaving 10 bases between them. CDR3 DNA: TGTGCCAGCAGCACCCGGGGTGATCAGCCCCAGCATTTT. This sequence encodes CASSTRGDQPQHF.

The chain is built from TRBV28 and TRBJ2-7, with TRBD2 identical over 9 bases. The junction had 9 bases not matched to a gene; V was cut back by 5 bases and J by 4 bases. The germline V gene encodes CDR1 MDHEN and CDR2 SYDVKM. This CDR3 comprises 15 residues. The CDR3, as DNA: TGTGCCAGCAGTCCCGAAGCGGGAGGTTTGTACGAGCAGTACTTC. Translation gives CASSPEAGGLYEQYF.

V and J are TRBV9 and TRBJ2-1; D unresolved. CDR3 length: 14 residues. V was clipped by 2 bases and J by 8 bases, with 14 bases between them. Germline V gene sequence: CDR1 SGDLS, CDR2 YYNGEE. The CDR3 DNA reads as TGTGCCAGCAGCGTTGAGTCCCCTGGCGATGAGCAGTTCTTC. Protein: CASSVESPGDEQFF.

This clone has only one observation. The rearrangement links TRBV7-2 to TRBJ2-7, with D possibly called TRBD1 or TRBD2 (6 bases each). The CDR3 runs to 16 residues. The germline V gene encodes CDR1 SGHTA and CDR2 FQGNSA. V was pared by 1 base and J by 4 bases, with 17 bases between. Here the CDR3 DNA reads TGTGCCAGCAGCTTAGAGGGGGGAGGCTTCAAGTACGAGCAGTACTTC. Protein: CASSLEGGGFKYEQYF.

V usage is TRBV2 and J usage is TRBJ1-3; TRBD1 might be the D (5 bases). This CDR3 has 14 residues. CDR1 and CDR2 from the germline V gene are SNHLY and FYNNEI. V lost 5 bases, J lost 0 bases, and 8 bases lay in between. DNA for the CDR3: TGTGCCAGCAGTCGTGACAGCTCTGGAAACACCATATATTTT. It encodes CASSRDSSGNTIYF.

This clone appeared a single time. The rearrangement links TRBV10-3 to TRBJ2-7; possible D gene TRBD2, 6 bases. Germline V gives CDR1 ENHRY, CDR2 SYGVKD. The V gene lost 2 bases and the J gene lost 4 bases, with 12 bases spanning the gap. This CDR3 region has 14 residues. The CDR3 region has the DNA TGTGCCATCAGTGAGACGGCGGGGCTATACGAGCAGTACTTC. Translated, it gives CAISETAGLYEQYF.

This sequence joins TRBV6-4 and TRBJ1-1; unclear D gene. Germline V lookup: CDR1 MRHNA, CDR2 SNTAGT. The length of the CDR3 is 15 residues. Trimming took off 4 bases at V and 1 base at J, with 13 bases between the two ends. The CDR3 protein is CASSAGGETNTEAFF. CDR3 coding DNA: TGTGCCAGCAGTGCTGGAGGCGAAACGAACACTGAAGCTTTCTTT.

V usage is TRBV27 and J usage is TRBJ2-1; 7 bases align to TRBD1. The CDR3 runs to 14 residues. CDR1 is MNHEY, CDR2 SMNVEV, per germline (reference sequence). V gave up 6 bases and J gave up 6 bases; unmatched junction bases: 8. The CDR3 is CASSPTGSGNEQFF. The CDR3 region has the DNA TGTGCCAGCAGCCCGACAGGGTCGGGCAATGAGCAGTTCTTC.